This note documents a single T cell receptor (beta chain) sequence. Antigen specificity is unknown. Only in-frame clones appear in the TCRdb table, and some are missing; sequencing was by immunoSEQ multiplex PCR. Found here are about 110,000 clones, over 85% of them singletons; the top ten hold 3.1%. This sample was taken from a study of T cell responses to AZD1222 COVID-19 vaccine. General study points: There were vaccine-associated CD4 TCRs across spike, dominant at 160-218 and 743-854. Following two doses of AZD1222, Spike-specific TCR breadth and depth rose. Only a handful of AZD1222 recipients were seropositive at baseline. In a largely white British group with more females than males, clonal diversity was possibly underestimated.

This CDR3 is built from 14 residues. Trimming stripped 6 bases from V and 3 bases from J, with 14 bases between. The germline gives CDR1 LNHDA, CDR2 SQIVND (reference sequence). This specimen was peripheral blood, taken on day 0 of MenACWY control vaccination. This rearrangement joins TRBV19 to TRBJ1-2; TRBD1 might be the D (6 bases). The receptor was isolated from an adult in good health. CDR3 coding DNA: TGTGCCAGTAGATCCGGGACATCCTACTATGGCTACACCTTC. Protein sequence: CASRSGTSYYGYTF.